Below are 20 T cell receptor beta chains sequenced from a single sample in a study of regulatory T cells in long-lasting Graves disease. With iRepertoire HTBI primers and Arm-PCR of CDR3 regions, TCR beta libraries were built. TCRdb re-called the multiplex PCR reads with MiXCR, one entry per CDR3 protein. The data contain roughly 610,000 distinct CDR3 sequences, about 15% of them seen just once; the ten biggest clones take up 12%. This sample's time point: newly diagnosed GD, antithyroid drugs for less than 3 months. PBMCs provided the RNA from which the TCR library was made. The sample also formed part of further work on T cells in Graves' hyperthyroidism and ophthalmopathy.

The sequencing used peripheral blood mononuclear cells (PBMCs), collected at new diagnosis, from a patient treated with antithyroid drugs. The receptor set was obtained from a man aged 18 to 29 with Graves disease.

This clonotype was found many times. J is TRBJ2-3 and V is TRBV6-2 or TRBV6-3, with unresolved D. CDR3 length: 13 residues. The V and J ends lost 7 bases and 2 bases respectively, with 10 bases between them. Germline assignment: CDR1 MNHEY and CDR2 SVGEGT. In nucleotides, the CDR3 is TGTGCCAGCACCCGGACCTACACAGATACGCAGTATTTT. Translated, it gives CASTRTYTDTQYF.

This clonotype was seen ten or more times. CDR3 DNA: TGTGCCAGCAGCCAGAGGATGGGTTCGGAGCGGGAGTCTGCGCAGTATTTT. This codes for CASSQRMGSERESAQYF. V usage is TRBV3-1 and J usage is TRBJ2-3; 8 bases are shared with TRBD2. This CDR3 is built from 17 residues. The trim removed 3 bases at V and 10 bases at J, leaving 18 bases unmatched. CDR1 LGHDT and CDR2 YNNKEL come from the germline V gene (reference sequence).

This clonotype was detected a few times. V is TRBV7-8 and J is TRBJ2-4, with D perhaps given as TRBD1 or TRBD2 (5 bases each). V dropped 5 bases and J dropped 6 bases, with 11 bases sitting between them. Germline CDR1 is SGHVS and CDR2 is FQNEAQ. The CDR3 is 13 residues long. The CDR3 DNA sequence: TGTGCCAGCAGCCCCGTCGGGGCAAACATTCAGTACTTC. Translated: CASSPVGANIQYF.

This chain connects TRBV5-4 to TRBJ1-5; the D is unclear. V was shortened by 4 bases and J by 0 bases, with 8 bases between the two germline ends. The length of the CDR3 is 14 residues. Germline CDR1 SGHNT, CDR2 YYREEE (reference sequence). CDR3 loop: CASSTDNSNQPQHF. For the CDR3, the DNA is TGTGCCAGCAGCACTGACAATAGCAATCAGCCCCAGCATTTT.

Many counts were recorded for this clonotype. The chain employs TRBV11-2 and TRBJ2-3; D unresolved. Germline loops: CDR1 SGHAT, CDR2 FQNNGV. The V end was cut by 3 bases, the J end by 0 bases, with 10 bases between. The CDR3 loop spans 15 amino acids. The chain's CDR3 is CASSFHSTSTDTQYF. The CDR3 nucleotides are TGTGCCAGCAGCTTCCACTCCACTAGCACAGATACGCAGTATTTT. The entire variable domain, with the rest obtained from reference TRBV11-2 and TRBJ2-3, is as follows: EAGVAQSPRYKIIEKRQSVAFWCNPISGHATLYWYQQILGQGPKLLIQFQNNGVVDDSQLPKDRFSAERLKGVDSTLKIQPAKLEDSAVYLCASSFHSTSTDTQYFGPGTRLTVL.

CDR3 sequence (DNA): TGTGCCAGTAGTATAGCGGGAGTCCCCTACGAGCAGTACTTC. Its translation: CASSIAGVPYEQYF. This chain uses TRBV19 with TRBJ2-7; possibly TRBD2 for D (6 bases). V was shortened by 1 base and J by 2 bases, with 9 bases between the two germline ends. Per the germline V gene, CDR1 is LNHDA and CDR2 is SQIVND (reference sequence). CDR3 length: 14 residues. The full variable domain, in which reference TRBV19 and TRBJ2-7 provide the parts outside the CDR3, is DGGITQSPKYLFRKEGQNVTLSCEQNLNHDAMYWYRQDPGQGLRLIYYSQIVNDFQKGDIAEGYSVSREKKESFPLTVTSAQKNPTAFYLCASSIAGVPYEQYFGPGTRLTVT.

This clonotype has only a few counts. The rearrangement joins TRBV29-1 to TRBJ1-2; D not certain. There are 12 residues in the CDR3. Trimming pared 7 bases from V and 5 bases from J, leaving 14 bases between. From germline, CDR1 is SQVTM and CDR2 ANQGSEA. The CDR3 loop is CSAPDARYGYTF. In DNA, the CDR3 is TGCAGCGCCCCCGACGCCCGGTATGGCTACACCTTC.

The CDR3 DNA reads as TGTGCCAGCAGCCCCGAACGTGGGACAGGGGCTTCAGAGACCCAGTACTTC. This translates into CASSPERGTGASETQYF. This sequence joins TRBV3-1 and TRBJ2-5; 10 bases line up with TRBD1. Germline V gene lookup returns CDR1 LGHDT and CDR2 YNNKEL (reference sequence). The ends lost 4 bases at V and 4 bases at J; junction bases unmatched: 12. The CDR3 extends over 17 amino acids.

This clonotype was observed many times. V usage is TRBV27 and J usage is TRBJ2-7; D is possibly TRBD1 (6 bases). Trimming took off 2 bases at V and 1 base at J, with 9 bases between the two ends. CDR3 size: 14 residues. Germline V gene data show CDR1 as MNHEY and CDR2 as SMNVEV (reference sequence). CDR3 sequence (DNA): TGTGCCAGCAGTTTAAGGGGGTTATCCTACGAGCAGTACTTC. Translation: CASSLRGLSYEQYF.

This clonotype was recorded many times. The genes are TRBV28 and TRBJ2-7; the D is unclear. The CDR3 contains 12 residues. Germline assignment: CDR1 MDHEN and CDR2 SYDVKM. V shed 0 bases and J shed 1 base, with 1 base lying between them. The CDR3 spells CASSLWSYEQYF. The CDR3 DNA sequence: TGTGCCAGCAGTTTATGGTCCTACGAGCAGTACTTC.

The rearrangement uses TRBV9 and TRBJ1-2; TRBD1 is a possible D gene (5 bases). This CDR3 is 16 amino acids long. V was trimmed by 0 bases and J by 7 bases, leaving 19 bases between them. In germline, CDR1 is SGDLS, CDR2 YYNGEE. In DNA form, the CDR3 reads TGTGCCAGCAGCGTAGAGGGTACCCTAGGGGTATCTGGCTACACCTTC. Its translation: CASSVEGTLGVSGYTF.

This clonotype was counted ten times or more. V gene TRBV12-5 combines with J gene TRBJ2-1; 14 nucleotides line up with TRBD2. Trimming at V came to 4 bases and at J to 5 bases, leaving 19 bases not matched to a gene. CDR3 size: 21 residues. The germline V gene encodes CDR1 LGHNT and CDR2 FRNRAP. The CDR3 DNA is TGTGCTAGTGGTTCACCCGGGACTAGCGGGAGTCGGCGCGGACAGCACAATGAGCAGTTCTTC. Translated, it gives CASGSPGTSGSRRGQHNEQFF. Supplemented by reference TRBV12-5 and TRBJ2-1, the full variable domain reads DARVTQTPRHKVTEMGQEVTMRCQPILGHNTVFWYRQTMMQGLELLAYFRNRAPLDDSGMPKDRFSAEMPDATLATLKIQPSEPRDSAVYFCASGSPGTSGSRRGQHNEQFFGPGTRLTVL.

This clonotype was seen repeatedly, ten times or more. The CDR3 protein is CAIAGVDQPQHF. Written as DNA, the CDR3 is TGTGCCATCGCGGGGGTAGATCAGCCCCAGCATTTT. This chain uses TRBV28 with TRBJ1-5; a weak D match, TRBD1 (5 bases). V was pared by 10 bases and J by 5 bases, with 12 bases between. Germline V CDR1 and CDR2: MDHEN, SYDVKM. CDR3 size: 12 residues.

As to this clonotype: A read error is possible here, since a much larger clone lies one base away. The CDR3 sequence is CATRSGSSYSEQFF. The CDR3 nucleotides read TGTGCCACCCGGAGCGGGAGCTCCTACAGTGAGCAGTTCTTC. The rearrangement joins TRBV2 to TRBJ2-1; 8 nucleotides align to TRBD2. CDR1 is SNHLY and CDR2 is FYNNEI in the germline V gene. This CDR3 has 14 amino acids.

The table lists this clonotype with many counts. The J gene is TRBJ1-2, the V gene TRBV10-3, with D possibly being TRBD1 (6 bases). V lost 3 bases and J lost 3, with 11 bases in between. CDR1 is ENHRY and CDR2 is SYGVKD in the germline V gene. The CDR3 totals 14 residues. The CDR3 loop reads CAISDQWTDYGYTF. CDR3 DNA: TGTGCCATCAGTGACCAATGGACAGACTATGGCTACACCTTC.

The J gene is TRBJ2-1, the V gene TRBV7-2; 9 nucleotides match TRBD2. The CDR3 totals 15 residues. Germline CDR1 is SGHTA and CDR2 is FQGNSA. With V trimmed by 5 bases and J by 9 bases, 11 bases remained unmatched. The DNA of the CDR3 is TGTGCCAGCAGCCGTCTAGCGGGGTCGTTCAGTGAGCAGTTCTTC. As protein: CASSRLAGSFSEQFF.

This clonotype was detected a few times. The chain is built from TRBV5-6 and TRBJ1-1; 7 nucleotides line up with TRBD1. This CDR3 contains 14 residues. Looked up from germline, CDR1 is SGHDT and CDR2 is YYEEEE. Trimming removed 2 bases from V and 1 base from J; junction bases left unmatched: 2. This CDR3 reads CASSFQGGNTEAFF. The CDR3 DNA reads TGTGCCAGCAGCTTTCAGGGGGGGAACACTGAAGCTTTCTTT.

The chain links TRBV19 to TRBJ2-1; D gene unclear. The CDR3 spans 13 residues. V was pared by 7 bases and J by 5 bases, with 12 bases between. Germline CDR1 reads LNHDA; CDR2 reads SQIVND (reference sequence). The CDR3 bases are TGTGCCAGTACGGGCGTGGCCGACAATGAGCAGTTCTTC. Translating it yields CASTGVADNEQFF.

V gene TRBV20-1 combines with J gene TRBJ2-5; 13 nucleotides agree with TRBD2. The J call is in doubt because the DNA end fits TRBJ2-1 better. CDR1 is DFQATT and CDR2 is SNEGSKA in the germline V gene (reference sequence). This CDR3 has 14 residues. The CDR3 reads CSKLAGGPNREQFF. The CDR3 nucleotides read TGCAGTAAACTAGCGGGAGGGCCGAATCGTGAGCAGTTCTTC.

The sample holds a few counts of this clonotype. J is TRBJ1-5 and V is TRBV20-1, with 9 positions matching TRBD1. Germline lookup yields CDR1 DFQATT and CDR2 SNEGSKA (reference sequence). This CDR3 spans 13 amino acids. With V trimmed by 6 bases and J by 6 bases, 6 bases remained unmatched. The CDR3 DNA is TGCAGTGCCACACAGGGGGCAGGTCAGCCCCAGCATTTT. Amino acid sequence: CSATQGAGQPQHF.